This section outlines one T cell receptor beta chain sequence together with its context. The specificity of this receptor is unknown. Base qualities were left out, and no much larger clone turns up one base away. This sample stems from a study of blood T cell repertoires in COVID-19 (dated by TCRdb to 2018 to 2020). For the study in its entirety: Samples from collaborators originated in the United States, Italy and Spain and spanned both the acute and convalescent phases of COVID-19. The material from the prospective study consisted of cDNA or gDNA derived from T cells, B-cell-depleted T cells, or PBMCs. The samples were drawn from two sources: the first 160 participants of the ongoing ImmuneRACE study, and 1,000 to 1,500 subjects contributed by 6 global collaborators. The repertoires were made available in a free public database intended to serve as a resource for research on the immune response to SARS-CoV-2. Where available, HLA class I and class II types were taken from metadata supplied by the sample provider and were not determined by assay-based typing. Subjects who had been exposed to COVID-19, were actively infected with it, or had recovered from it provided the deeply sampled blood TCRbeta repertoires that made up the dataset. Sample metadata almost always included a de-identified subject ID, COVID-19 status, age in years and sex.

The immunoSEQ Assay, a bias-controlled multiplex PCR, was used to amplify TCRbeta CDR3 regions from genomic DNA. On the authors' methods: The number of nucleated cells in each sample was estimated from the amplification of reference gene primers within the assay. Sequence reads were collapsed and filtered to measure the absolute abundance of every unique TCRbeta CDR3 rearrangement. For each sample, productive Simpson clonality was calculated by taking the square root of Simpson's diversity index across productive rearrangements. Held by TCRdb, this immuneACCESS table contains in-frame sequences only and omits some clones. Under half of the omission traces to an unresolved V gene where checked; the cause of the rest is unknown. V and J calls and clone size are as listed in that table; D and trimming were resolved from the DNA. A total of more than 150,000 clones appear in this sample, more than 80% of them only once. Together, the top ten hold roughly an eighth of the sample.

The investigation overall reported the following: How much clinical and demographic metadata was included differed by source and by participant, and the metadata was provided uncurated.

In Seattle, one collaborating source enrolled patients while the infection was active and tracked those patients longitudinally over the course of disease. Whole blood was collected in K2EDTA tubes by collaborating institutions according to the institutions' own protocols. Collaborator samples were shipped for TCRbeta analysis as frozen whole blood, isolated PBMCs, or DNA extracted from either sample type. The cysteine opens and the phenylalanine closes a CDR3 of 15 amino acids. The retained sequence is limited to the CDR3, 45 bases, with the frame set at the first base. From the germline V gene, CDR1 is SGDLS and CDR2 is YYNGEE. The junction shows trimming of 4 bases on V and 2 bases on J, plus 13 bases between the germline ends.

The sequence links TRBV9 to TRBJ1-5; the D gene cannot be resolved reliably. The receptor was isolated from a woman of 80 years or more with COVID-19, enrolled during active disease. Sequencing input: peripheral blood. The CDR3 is CASSPRGFGNQPQHF. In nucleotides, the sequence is TGTGCCAGCAGCCCGCGGGGTTTTGGCAATCAGCCCCAGCATTTT.